Each of the 7 T cell receptor beta chains below was sequenced from the same sample in a study of CD8+CD57+ T cells in acquired aplastic anemia. TCR beta VDJ and CDR3 were profiled, and genomic DNA was the template. TCRdb passed the reads through MiXCR, listing each CDR3 protein once. The sample includes about 170,000 distinct CDR3 sequences, around half of them seen just once. Those patients picked for sequencing had displayed CD8+CD57+ cell expansion on flow cytometry. The specimen was sorted CD4+, CD8+, or CD8+CD57+ T cells (not recorded which) from PBMCs. These receptors were obtained from a human donor with aplastic anemia.

The chain links TRBV7-3 to TRBJ2-7, with TRBD2 matching over 12 bases. Losses at the gene ends were 5 bases for V and 5 bases for J; bases not matched to a gene: 7. The CDR3 runs 15 residues. CDR1 is SGHTA and CDR2 is FQGTGA in the germline V gene. The CDR3: CASSPRTSGIHEQYF. The DNA for the CDR3 is TGTGCCAGCAGCCCTCGGACTAGCGGGATCCACGAGCAGTACTTC.

The J gene is TRBJ2-2, the V gene TRBV7-3; D uncertain. Germline-derived CDR1 and CDR2 are SGHTA and FQGTGA. CDR3 size: 13 residues. The V and J ends lost 5 bases and 4 bases respectively, with 8 bases between them. The CDR3 protein is CASSRSSTGELFF. CDR3 nucleotides: TGTGCCAGCAGCCGTAGTAGCACCGGGGAGCTGTTTTTT.

As to this clonotype: This may stem from a read error, because a much larger clone lies one nucleotide away. The J gene is TRBJ1-1, the V gene TRBV4-2; D unresolved. Germline CDR1 and CDR2: LGHNA and YNFKEQ. The CDR3 sequence is 18 residues long. The CDR3 loop is CASSQEFELPPRITEALF. For the CDR3, the DNA is TGTGCCAGCAGCCAAGAATTCGAGCTTCCCCCTCGGATAACTGAAGCTCTCTTT.

V gene TRBV19 combines with J gene TRBJ2-7, with D tentatively TRBD1 or TRBD2 (6 bases each). V was shortened by 3 bases and J by 3 bases, with 18 bases between the two germline ends. The CDR3 contains 16 residues. Germline CDR1 LNHDA, CDR2 SQIVND (reference sequence). DNA for the CDR3: TGTGCCAGTAGTATTGTTAAGGGGGGCCCCATCTACGAGCAGTACTTC. Translating gives CASSIVKGGPIYEQYF.

This clonotype was observed at least ten times. The gene calls are TRBV5-1 and TRBJ2-3; 7 nucleotides agree with TRBD1. Germline values: CDR1 SGHRS, CDR2 YFSETQ. V was pared by 2 bases and J by 5 bases, with 8 bases of the junction left unmatched. The CDR3 consists of 15 residues. In DNA form, the CDR3 reads TGCGCCAGCAGCTTCGGGACAGCTGGGGGAGATACGCAGTATTTT. This gives the protein CASSFGTAGGDTQYF.

The genes are TRBV4-1 and TRBJ2-7; 10 bases fit TRBD2. CDR1 and CDR2 from the germline V gene are MGHRA and YSYEKL. Trimming removed 3 bases from V and 0 bases from J; junction bases left unmatched: 8. This CDR3 is built from 17 residues. CDR3: CASSQASGRDLSYEQYF. For the CDR3, the DNA is TGCGCCAGCAGCCAGGCCAGCGGGAGGGACCTCTCCTACGAGCAGTACTTC.

Ten or more counts support this clonotype. The rearrangement links TRBV29-1 to TRBJ2-5, with D possibly being TRBD1 or TRBD2 (6 bases each). V was trimmed by 6 bases and J by 1 base, leaving 18 bases between them. The CDR3 has 15 residues. Germline CDR1 reads SQVTM; CDR2 reads ANQGSEA. CDR3 DNA: TGCAGCGTCAAACGGGACACTAGCACCCAAGAGACCCAGTACTTC. Translation gives CSVKRDTSTQETQYF. Using reference TRBV29-1 and TRBJ2-5 for the parts outside the CDR3, the full variable domain is SAVISQKPSRDICQRGTSLTIQCQVDSQVTMMFWYRQQPGQSLTLIATANQGSEATYESGFVIDKFPISRPNLTFSTLTVSNMSPEDSSIYLCSVKRDTSTQETQYFGPGTRLLVL.